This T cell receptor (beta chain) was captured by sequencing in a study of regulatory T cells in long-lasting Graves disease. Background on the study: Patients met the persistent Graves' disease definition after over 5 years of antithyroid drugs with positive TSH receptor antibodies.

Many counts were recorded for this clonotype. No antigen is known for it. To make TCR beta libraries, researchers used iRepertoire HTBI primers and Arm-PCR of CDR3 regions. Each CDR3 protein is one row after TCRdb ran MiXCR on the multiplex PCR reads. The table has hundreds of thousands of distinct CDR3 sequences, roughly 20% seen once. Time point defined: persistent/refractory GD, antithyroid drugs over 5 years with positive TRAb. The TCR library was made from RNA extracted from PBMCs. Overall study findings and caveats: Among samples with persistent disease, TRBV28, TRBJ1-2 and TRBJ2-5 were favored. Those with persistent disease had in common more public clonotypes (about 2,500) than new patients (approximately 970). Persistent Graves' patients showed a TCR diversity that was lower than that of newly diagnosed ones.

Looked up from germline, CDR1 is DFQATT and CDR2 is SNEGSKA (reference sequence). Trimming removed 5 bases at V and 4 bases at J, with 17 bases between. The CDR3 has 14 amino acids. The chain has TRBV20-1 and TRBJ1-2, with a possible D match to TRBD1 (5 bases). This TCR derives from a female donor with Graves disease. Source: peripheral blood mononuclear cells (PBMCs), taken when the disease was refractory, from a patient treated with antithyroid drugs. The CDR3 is CSAETGLTAYGYTF. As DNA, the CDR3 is TGCAGTGCTGAAACGGGGCTCACTGCCTATGGCTACACCTTC.